This T cell receptor beta chain was sequenced for a study of long-term antiretroviral therapy in people with HIV. With regard to this clone: The target antigen is unknown.

CDR3 length: 14 residues. Study-wide results and limits: ART was followed by higher diversity that remained below transplant donor controls. HIV repertoires spanned narrower CDR3 length ranges than controls. Clones expanded before ART dominated the repertoire at all time points.

Assay version v3.0 of immunoSEQ was used, and it was run at survey level. Sequencing efforts were directed toward about 40,000-55,000 T-cell genomes per sample. Sequenced by immunoSEQ multiplex PCR; TCRdb stores in-frame clones only, minus some. The table records about 38,000 clones, 75% to 90% of them present only once. V gene TRBV21-1 combines with J gene TRBJ1-4; the table's TRBD1 call for D was not verified on the DNA. TRBV21-1 is reported as a pseudogene. The sequence was obtained from a man aged 18 to 29 with HIV. Material: unsorted PBMCs, obtained 1.5 years after starting antiretroviral therapy. CDR3 in DNA: TGTGCCAGCAGCAAAGCAGGGGGCGCTGAAAAACTGTTTTTT. Amino acids: CASSKAGGAEKLFF.